This TCR beta chain originates from a study of neurological immune-mediated disorders (dated by TCRdb to about 2019). Turning to the overall study: Among the 35 or so multiple sclerosis patients, relapsing-remitting MS was present in some 31 and secondary progressive MS was present in 3. Of the approximately 66 subjects in the cohort, about 14 were HAM/TSP patients, some 35 were multiple sclerosis patients, and roughly 20 were healthy controls. The approximately 100 TCR-beta libraries included longitudinal samples, technical triplicates and paired sorted CD4+ and CD8+ T-cell subsets alongside PBMC samples. Peripheral blood TCR-beta repertoires from patients with HTLV-I-associated myelopathy (HAM/TSP), patients with multiple sclerosis, and healthy controls were compared in the study using UMI-based sequencing. Longitudinal HAM/TSP and healthy donors had 3 time-points each (roughly 3-45 month intervals). Results the study describes overall, beyond this receptor: No association of the MS cluster with clinical or MRI features was observed, and the need for larger cohorts was stated by the authors. In phylogenetic analysis, the repertoires of 18 of 34 MS patients grouped into a cluster of related CDR3 sequences, which suggests a possible signature at the repertoire level. Expanded clones from different subjects shared no identical CDR3 amino acid sequences, which suggests that TCR-beta repertoires were private in all groups. The highest TCR clonal expansion was observed in HAM/TSP patients, whereas the lowest was observed in MS patients, even when compared with healthy controls.

CDR1 and CDR2 are read off the germline V gene as WSHSY and SAAADI. The CDR3 numbers 16 residues from cysteine through phenylalanine. Solely the CDR3 DNA is kept, with 48 bases framed from the first base. V has 6 bases trimmed and J has 7 bases trimmed; junction bases matching no gene number 10. cDNA was synthesized by template-switch 5'RACE using a primer carrying a 10-nucleotide random unique molecular identifier by which each TCR transcript was tagged. Every sequencing run yielded over 200 million TCR-beta sequences covering 15-18 subjects. The RNeasy kit was used to extract total RNA. The KAPA Real-time Library Amplification kit was used to amplify TCR-beta VDJ regions with primers targeting the TCR constant region and the 5'RACE anchor. A first PCR added sample indexes and Illumina adaptors, after which a second PCR increased the library yield. The roughly 650 bp TCR product was size-selected on a 2% E-gel SizeSelection system after Ampure bead purification. Library quality was checked on a Bioanalyzer, concentration was measured with Qubit, and libraries were quantified with the Kapa Library Quantification kit before pooling. An Illumina HiSeq 2500 sequenced the libraries paired-end 2 x 150 bp. To increase sequence diversity, roughly 24-30% phiX was spiked into each library pool. The paper's processing steps were these. Quality-filtered reads were processed with the UMI-based MiGEC pipeline, and over 75% of raw TCR sequences were removed by the MiGEC pipeline during error correction. IMGT germline references were used for alignment of VDJ genes, and clonotypes were defined by a unique CDR3 amino acid sequence together with V-J genes. Clonal expansion, Shannon diversity and CDR3 relatedness were evaluated with VDJtools (CalcPairwiseDistances, ClusterSamples), while phylogenetic trees were built in CLCbio workbench. A clone was classed as expanded if it had 8 or more unique UMIs, a cutoff based on coefficient-of-variation modelling across technical triplicates. The public reads were reanalyzed by TCRdb: fastp trimming at Q25, MiXCR alignment, in-frame beta chains only. Here each entry gathers all rows of one CDR3 protein and keeps the most common genes and DNA. The V and J calls follow TCRdb's processing rather than the paper's. The sample table records some 89,000 distinct CDR3 sequences; approximately 4.3% of these occur just once. 5.7% of the sample is in the top ten clones.

The time point tag for this specimen amounts to: longitudinal time-point 3. For unsorted PBMC libraries, 2 million PBMCs were used after storage in RNAlater at -80 degrees C until RNA extraction. Multiple sclerosis patients were enrolled in a US clinical protocol under which disease progression was evaluated by magnetic resonance imaging. Peripheral blood underwent Ficoll-Hypaque density gradient centrifugation to isolate PBMCs, which were then cryopreserved in liquid nitrogen. The sample holds many counts of this clonotype. Its antigen remains undetermined. The record has no base qualities; no much larger clone is one base away.

The receptor's source is a woman aged 55-69 years with multiple sclerosis. The sample was PBMCs. The chain is encoded by TRBV10-2 joined to TRBJ2-2, and 11 bases in between align with TRBD2. The nucleotides are TGCGCCAGCAGCCATACTAGCGGGGGAAGCGGCGGGGAGCTGTTTTTT. The resulting protein is CASSHTSGGSGGELFF.